The rows below give T cell receptor beta chains drawn from one sample of a study of blood T cell repertoires in COVID-19. Clones were sequenced by immunoSEQ multiplex PCR, and TCRdb holds only the in-frame ones, with some missing. This table holds 200,000 to 300,000 clones, about 85% found once. The specimen was peripheral blood. Receptors were obtained from an older woman with active or convalescent COVID-19. Both conserved end residues are part of each CDR3. The D gene is left open where the match is weak. Rows give clone size only sometimes, using once, few, many, or a class for an expanded clone.

j_call v_call clone_size d_call cdr3_nt cdr3_aa
TRBJ2-3 TRBV18 - TRBD2 TGTGCCAGCTCACCGCCTGGACTAGCGGGGTACACAGATACGCAGTATTTT CASSPPGLAGYTDTQYF
TRBJ2-5 TRBV3-1/TRBV3-2 - TRBD2 TGTGCCAGCAGCCAAGCCGAGCTAGCGGGAGGCGAGACCCAGTACTTC CASSQAELAGGETQYF
TRBJ2-7 TRBV6-5 - TRBD2 TGTGCCAGCAGCATCCGGGACTATCAATCCTACGAGCAGTACTTC CASSIRDYQSYEQYF
TRBJ2-1 TRBV2 - TRBD2 TGTGCCAGCAGACCCGGACTAGCGGGCCTCTACAATGAGCAGTTCTTC CASRPGLAGLYNEQFF
TRBJ2-5 TRBV19 - - TGTGCCAGTAGTATCCTCCCCAGCCCGGGGGAGACCCAGTACTTC CASSILPSPGETQYF
TRBJ2-1 TRBV6-5 - - TGTGCCAGCTCCCAGGCCCCCTACAATGAGCAGTTCTTC CASSQAPYNEQFF
TRBJ1-5 TRBV18 - - TGTGCCAGCTCACCGGATCGCAGGAACAGGGAAAATCAGCCCCAGCATTTT CASSPDRRNRENQPQHF
TRBJ1-5 TRBV19 - - TGTGCCAGTAGTGGGACCAGGACAGGCAATCAGCCCCAGCATTTT CASSGTRTGNQPQHF
TRBJ1-2 TRBV14 - TRBD1 TGTGCCAGCAGCCAAGGACGACAGGGTTGGGGCTACACCTTC CASSQGRQGWGYTF
TRBJ1-2 TRBV2 - - TGTGCCAGCAGTGAATTGGGGGCAAACTATGGCTACACCTTC CASSELGANYGYTF
TRBJ2-3 TRBV7-6 - - TGTGCCAGCAGCTCCTTAGGAGAAGGCACAGATACGCAGTATTTT CASSSLGEGTDTQYF
TRBJ2-5 TRBV7-9 - TRBD2 TGTGCCAGCAGCTTAGTAGATCCGGGAGGACAAGAGACCCAGTACTTC CASSLVDPGGQETQYF
TRBJ2-1 TRBV2 - TRBD1 TGTGCCAGCAGTCCCACCGGACAGGGGTCGGGGGAGCAGTTCTTC CASSPTGQGSGEQFF
TRBJ1-5 TRBV3-1/TRBV3-2 - - TGTGCCAGCAGCCAAGATAGAATGCAGAACAGGTTGTATAGCAATCAGCCCCAGCATTTT CASSQDRMQNRLYSNQPQHF
TRBJ2-1 TRBV5-1 once - TGCGCCAGCAGCCTAAGGGTAGCGGACAATGAGCAGTTCTTC CASSLRVADNEQFF
TRBJ1-1 TRBV4-1 - - TGCGCCAGCAGCCAGAGCGGCACTGAAGCTTTCTTT CASSQSGTEAFF
TRBJ1-4 TRBV5-1 - TRBD1 TGCGCCAGCAGCTTGACATACACCGGGACAGGGGATGAAAAACTGTTTTTT CASSLTYTGTGDEKLFF
TRBJ2-1 TRBV11-2 - - TGTGCCAGCAGCTTAGCGTCGGCGGGGGCCCGACCCTACAATGAGCAGTTCTTC CASSLASAGARPYNEQFF
TRBJ1-2 TRBV12-5 - TRBD1 TGTGCTAGTGGTAAAGGGACAGGGGGCCAGGGCTACACCTTC CASGKGTGGQGYTF
TRBJ2-1 TRBV6-5 once TRBD2 TGTGCCAGCAGATCCGGGACTAGCGGCAATGAGCAGTTCTTC CASRSGTSGNEQFF
TRBJ2-5 TRBV2 - TRBD1 TGTGCCAGCAGTAACAGGGGGCGACAAGAGACCCAGTACTTC CASSNRGRQETQYF
TRBJ2-2 TRBV2 - TRBD1 TGTGCCAGCAGTCCTCCGGGACAGGACACCGGGGAGCTGTTTTTT CASSPPGQDTGELFF
TRBJ1-1 TRBV7-9 - - TGTGCCAGCAGCTTAGTGGCGGGGGTCTCCACTGAAGCTTTCTTT CASSLVAGVSTEAFF
TRBJ2-1 TRBV4-2 - TRBD2 TGTGCCAGCAGCCAAGTGTGGGTAAGCGGGGGGAGTGAGCAGTTCTTC CASSQVWVSGGSEQFF
TRBJ2-1 TRBV19 - - TGTGCCAGTAGTATAGAGGTGGTTACAAATGAGCAGTTCTTC CASSIEVVTNEQFF
TRBJ2-1 TRBV2 - - TGTGCCAGCAGTGACAGAGGGCTATCCTACAATGAGCAGTTCTTC CASSDRGLSYNEQFF
TRBJ2-7 TRBV6-5 - - TGTGCCAGCAGTTACTCCGGGATCGCCTACGAGCAGTACTTC CASSYSGIAYEQYF
TRBJ2-7 TRBV19 - - TGTGCCAGTAGTGCGGGCCGGGAACGGCAGTACTTC CASSAGRERQYF
TRBJ2-3 TRBV5-1 - - TGCGCCAGCAGCTCAAACAGGGCCACAGATACGCAGTATTTT CASSSNRATDTQYF
TRBJ2-3 TRBV19 - TRBD2 TGTGCCAGTAGGACAACTAGCGGGAGGGCAGATACGCAGTATTTT CASRTTSGRADTQYF
TRBJ2-1 TRBV27 - TRBD2 TGTGCCAGCAGTTTACGTTCCGGATGGGGCGGGAGTCGTCTGGAGCAGTTCTTC CASSLRSGWGGSRLEQFF
TRBJ2-1 TRBV6-1 - TRBD2 TGTGCCAGCAGTGACACCGGGACTAGCGGGGGGTACAATGAGCAGTTCTTC CASSDTGTSGGYNEQFF
TRBJ1-2 TRBV10-3 - - TGTGCCATCAGTCAAAACAGGGTTGGAGGCTACACCTTC CAISQNRVGGYTF
TRBJ1-5 TRBV7-4 - - TGTGCCAGCAGCCGCTCCAGGGTCCATAGCAATCAGCCCCAGCATTTT CASSRSRVHSNQPQHF
TRBJ2-1 TRBV12-3/TRBV12-4 - TRBD2 TGTGCCAGCAGTTTCGGGGGGGATGAGCAGTTCTTC CASSFGGDEQFF
TRBJ1-4 TRBV4-2 - - TGTGCCAGCAGCCAAGAGACAGGATACCTTGCAACTAATGAAAAACTGTTTTTT CASSQETGYLATNEKLFF
TRBJ2-2 TRBV7-8 - TRBD2 TGTGCCAGCAGCTCATGGGAGGGAACGAACGGGGAGCTGTTTTTT CASSSWEGTNGELFF
TRBJ2-5 TRBV19 - TRBD1 TGTGCCAGTAGGGAGGACAGGGGGCTACAAGAGACCCAGTACTTC CASREDRGLQETQYF
TRBJ1-5 TRBV7-9 - - TGTGCCAGCAGCGGGGAGGTGGGCAATCAGCCCCAGCATTTT CASSGEVGNQPQHF
TRBJ2-7 TRBV4-1 - TRBD1 TGCGCCAGCAGCCAATTCGGGACAGCGAGCTCCTACGAGCAGTACTTC CASSQFGTASSYEQYF
TRBJ2-5 TRBV5-8 - TRBD2 TGTGCCAGCAGCTTGGGGAGCGGGAGACGGGAGACCCAGTACTTC CASSLGSGRRETQYF
TRBJ2-3 TRBV9 - TRBD1 TGTGCCAGCAGCGCCACTACAGGGGTTAGGGGCACAGATACGCAGTATTTT CASSATTGVRGTDTQYF
TRBJ2-1 TRBV19 - TRBD1 TGTGCCACTCGGGGCGACAGGGATGACAATGAGCAGTTCTTC CATRGDRDDNEQFF
TRBJ2-3 TRBV6-5 - - TGTGCCAGCAGCTCACCGGGTCTCCCCGATACGCAGTATTTT CASSSPGLPDTQYF
TRBJ1-4 TRBV6-5 - - TGTGCCAGCAGCGTACAGGGTCGCGTCGGAAAACTGTTTTTT CASSVQGRVGKLFF
TRBJ2-1 TRBV4-1 - TRBD2 TGCGCCAGCAGCCCCCCAAGTAGCGGGGGTTTGAATGAGCAGTTCTTC CASSPPSSGGLNEQFF
TRBJ2-6 TRBV13 - - TGTGCCAGCAGCTTAATATGGCGGGAAAGCTCTGGGGCCAACGTCCTGACTTTC CASSLIWRESSGANVLTF
TRBJ2-4 TRBV5-6 - - TGTGCCAGCAGCTTGGCCATTGCCAAAAACATTCAGTACTTC CASSLAIAKNIQYF
TRBJ2-1 TRBV6-5 many TRBD2 TGTGCCAGCAGCGGCGAGCGGGAGGGATTTAATGAGCAGTTCTTC CASSGEREGFNEQFF